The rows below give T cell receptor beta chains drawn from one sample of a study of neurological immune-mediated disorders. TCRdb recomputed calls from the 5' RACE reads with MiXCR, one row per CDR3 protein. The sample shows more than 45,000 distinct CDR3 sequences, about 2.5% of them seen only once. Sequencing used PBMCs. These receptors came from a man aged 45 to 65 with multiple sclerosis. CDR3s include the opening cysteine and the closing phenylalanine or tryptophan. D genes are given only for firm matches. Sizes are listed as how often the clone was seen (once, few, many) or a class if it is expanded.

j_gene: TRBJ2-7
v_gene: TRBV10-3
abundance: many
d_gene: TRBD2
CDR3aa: CAISEVSGGTYEQYF
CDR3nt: TGTGCCATCAGTGAGGTTAGCGGGGGGACCTACGAGCAGTACTTC

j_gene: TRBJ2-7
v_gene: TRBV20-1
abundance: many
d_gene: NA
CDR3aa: CSARAPIKSYEQYF
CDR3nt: TGCAGTGCTAGAGCTCCGATCAAGTCCTACGAGCAGTACTTC

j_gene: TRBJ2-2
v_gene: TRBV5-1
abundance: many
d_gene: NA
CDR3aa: CASSLFANTGELFF
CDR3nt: TGCGCCAGCAGCTTATTTGCCAACACCGGGGAGCTGTTTTTT

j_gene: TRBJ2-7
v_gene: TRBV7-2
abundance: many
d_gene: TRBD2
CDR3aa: CASSYRTSGAYEQYF
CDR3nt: TGTGCCAGCAGTTATAGGACTAGCGGGGCCTACGAGCAGTACTTC

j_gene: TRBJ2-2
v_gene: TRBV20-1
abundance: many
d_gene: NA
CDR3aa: CSASLNTGELFF
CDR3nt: TGCAGTGCTAGTCTCAACACCGGGGAGCTGTTTTTT

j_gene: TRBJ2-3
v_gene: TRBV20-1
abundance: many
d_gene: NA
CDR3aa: CSARGVGGTDTQYF
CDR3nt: TGCAGTGCTAGAGGGGTAGGGGGCACAGATACGCAGTATTTT

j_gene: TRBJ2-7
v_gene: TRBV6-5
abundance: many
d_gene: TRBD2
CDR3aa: CASRPSGWDYYEQYF
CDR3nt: TGTGCCAGCAGACCAAGCGGGTGGGACTACTACGAGCAGTACTTC

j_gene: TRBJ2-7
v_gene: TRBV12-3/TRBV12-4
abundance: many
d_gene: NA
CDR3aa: CASSPTGPSAYYEQYF
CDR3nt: TGTGCCAGCAGCCCGACCGGGCCATCTGCCTACTACGAGCAGTACTTC

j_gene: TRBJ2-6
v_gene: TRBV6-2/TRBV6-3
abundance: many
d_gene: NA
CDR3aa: CASSYSATGANVLTF
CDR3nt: TGTGCCAGCAGTTACAGCGCCACTGGGGCCAACGTCCTGACTTTC

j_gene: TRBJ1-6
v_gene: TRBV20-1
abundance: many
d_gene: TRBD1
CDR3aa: CSASTGTANSPLHF
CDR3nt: TGCAGTGCTAGCACCGGGACAGCTAATTCACCCCTCCACTTT